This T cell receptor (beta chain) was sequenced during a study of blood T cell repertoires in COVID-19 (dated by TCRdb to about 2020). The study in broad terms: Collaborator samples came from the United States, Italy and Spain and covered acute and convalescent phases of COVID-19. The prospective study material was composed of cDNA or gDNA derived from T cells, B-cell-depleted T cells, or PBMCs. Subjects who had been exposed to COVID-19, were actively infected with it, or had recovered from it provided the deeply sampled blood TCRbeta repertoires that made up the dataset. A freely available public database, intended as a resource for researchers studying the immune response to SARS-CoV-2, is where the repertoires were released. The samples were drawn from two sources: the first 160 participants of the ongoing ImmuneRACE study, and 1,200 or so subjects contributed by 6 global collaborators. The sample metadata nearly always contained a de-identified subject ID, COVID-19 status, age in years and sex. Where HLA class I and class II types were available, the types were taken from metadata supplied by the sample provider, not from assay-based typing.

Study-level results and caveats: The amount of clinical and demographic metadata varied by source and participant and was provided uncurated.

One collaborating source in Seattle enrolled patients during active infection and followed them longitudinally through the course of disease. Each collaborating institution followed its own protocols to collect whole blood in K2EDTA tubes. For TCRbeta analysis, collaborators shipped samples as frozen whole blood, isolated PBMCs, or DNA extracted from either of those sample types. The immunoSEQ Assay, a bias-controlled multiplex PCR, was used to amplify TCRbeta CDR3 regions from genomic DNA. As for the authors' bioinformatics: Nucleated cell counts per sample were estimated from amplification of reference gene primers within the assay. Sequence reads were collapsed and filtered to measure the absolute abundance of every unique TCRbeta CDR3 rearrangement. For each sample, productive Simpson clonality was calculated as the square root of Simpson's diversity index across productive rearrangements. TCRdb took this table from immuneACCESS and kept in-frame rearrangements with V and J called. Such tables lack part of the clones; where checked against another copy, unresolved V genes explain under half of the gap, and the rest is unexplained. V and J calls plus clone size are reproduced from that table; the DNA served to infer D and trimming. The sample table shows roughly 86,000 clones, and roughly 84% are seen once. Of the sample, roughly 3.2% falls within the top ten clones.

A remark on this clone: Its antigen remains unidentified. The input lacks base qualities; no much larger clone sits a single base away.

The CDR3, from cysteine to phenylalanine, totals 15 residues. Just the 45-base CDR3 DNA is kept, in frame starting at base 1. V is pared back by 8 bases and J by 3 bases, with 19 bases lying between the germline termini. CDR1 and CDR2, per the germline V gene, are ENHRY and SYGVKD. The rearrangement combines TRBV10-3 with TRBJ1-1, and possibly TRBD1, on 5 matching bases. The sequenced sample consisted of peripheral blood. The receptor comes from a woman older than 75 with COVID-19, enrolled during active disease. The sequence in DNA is TGTGCCATCGGGGGGAGGGGTAGGGGTGACACTGAAGCTTTCTTT. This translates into CAIGGRGRGDTEAFF.